This TCR beta chain is drawn from a study of cytomegalovirus exposure and HLA in healthy donors. The CDR3 runs to 16 residues. The ends lost 4 bases at V and 0 bases at J; junction bases unmatched: 7. Germline V gene sequence: CDR1 SGHNT, CDR2 YYREEE (reference sequence). 60 Vbeta and 13 Jbeta primers were used in PCR. Sequencing used immunoSEQ multiplex PCR; TCRdb keeps in-frame clones, though not all of them. The data contain 150,000 to 200,000 clones, more than 70% of them singletons. The chain joins TRBV5-4 to TRBJ2-7, with 10 nucleotides matching TRBD2. This sequence originates from a boy aged 5-17 years in good health and CMV-seronegative. The material sequenced was PBMCs. For the CDR3, the DNA is TGTGCCAGCAGCCCAGTGAGCGGGGGGGCCTCCTACGAGCAGTACTTC. As protein: CASSPVSGGASYEQYF.